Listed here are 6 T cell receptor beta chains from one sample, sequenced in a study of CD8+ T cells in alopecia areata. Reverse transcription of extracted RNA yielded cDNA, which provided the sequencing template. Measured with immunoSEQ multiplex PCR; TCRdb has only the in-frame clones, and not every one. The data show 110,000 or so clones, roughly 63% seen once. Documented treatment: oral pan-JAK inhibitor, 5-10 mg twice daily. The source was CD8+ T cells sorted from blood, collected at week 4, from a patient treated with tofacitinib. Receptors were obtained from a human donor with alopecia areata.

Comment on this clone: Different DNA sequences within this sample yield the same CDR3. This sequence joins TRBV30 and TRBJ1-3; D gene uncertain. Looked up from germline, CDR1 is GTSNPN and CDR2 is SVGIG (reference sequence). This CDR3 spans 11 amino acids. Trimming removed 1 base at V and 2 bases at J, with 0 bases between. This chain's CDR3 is CAWSAGNTIYF. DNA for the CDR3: TGTGCCTGGAGTGCTGGAAACACCATATATTTT.

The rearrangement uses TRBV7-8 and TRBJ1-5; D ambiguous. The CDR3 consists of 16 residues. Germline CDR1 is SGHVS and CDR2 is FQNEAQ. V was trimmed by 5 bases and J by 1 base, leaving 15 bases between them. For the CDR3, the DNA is TGTGCCAGCAGCGTCGACATCGGTAGGAGCAATCAGCCCCAGCATTTT. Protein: CASSVDIGRSNQPQHF.

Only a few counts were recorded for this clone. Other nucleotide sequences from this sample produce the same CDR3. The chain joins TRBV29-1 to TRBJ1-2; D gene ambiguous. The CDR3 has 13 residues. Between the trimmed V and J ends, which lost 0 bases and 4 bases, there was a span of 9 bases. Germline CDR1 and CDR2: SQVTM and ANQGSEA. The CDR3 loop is CSVEDVPLYGYTF. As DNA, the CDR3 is TGCAGCGTTGAAGACGTGCCTCTCTATGGCTACACCTTC. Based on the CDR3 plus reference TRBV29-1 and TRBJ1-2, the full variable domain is SAVISQKPSRDICQRGTSLTIQCQVDSQVTMMFWYRQQPGQSLTLIATANQGSEATYESGFVIDKFPISRPNLTFSTLTVSNMSPEDSSIYLCSVEDVPLYGYTFGSGTRLTVV.

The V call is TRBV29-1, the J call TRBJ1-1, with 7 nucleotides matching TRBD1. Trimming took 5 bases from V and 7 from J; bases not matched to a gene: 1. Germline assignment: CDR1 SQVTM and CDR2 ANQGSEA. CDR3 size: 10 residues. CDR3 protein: CSVRDSEAFF. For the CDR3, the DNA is TGCAGCGTTAGGGACAGTGAAGCTTTCTTT.

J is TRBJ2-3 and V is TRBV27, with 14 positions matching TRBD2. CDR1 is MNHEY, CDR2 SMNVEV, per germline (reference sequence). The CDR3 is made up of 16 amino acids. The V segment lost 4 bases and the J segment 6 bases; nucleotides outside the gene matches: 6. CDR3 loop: CASSSGLAGDGDTQYF. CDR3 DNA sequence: TGTGCCAGCAGTTCGGGACTAGCGGGGGATGGGGATACGCAGTATTTT.

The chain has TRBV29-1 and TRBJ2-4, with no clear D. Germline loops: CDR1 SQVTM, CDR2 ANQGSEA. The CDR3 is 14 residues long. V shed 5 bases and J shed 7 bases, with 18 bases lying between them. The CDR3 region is CSVSDGILWNIQYF. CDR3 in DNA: TGCAGCGTTTCGGACGGTATTCTCTGGAACATTCAGTACTTC. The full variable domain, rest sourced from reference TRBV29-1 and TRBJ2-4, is SAVISQKPSRDICQRGTSLTIQCQVDSQVTMMFWYRQQPGQSLTLIATANQGSEATYESGFVIDKFPISRPNLTFSTLTVSNMSPEDSSIYLCSVSDGILWNIQYFGAGTRLSVL.